This TCR beta chain is from a study of blood T cell repertoires in COVID-19. Using immunoSEQ multiplex PCR, the repertoire was profiled, and TCRdb retains in-frame clones only, with some absent. The table has more than 250,000 clones, about nine tenths seen once. Cohort 3 recovered donors had two negative PCRs, clearance, or symptom resolution. Per germline, CDR1 LNHDA and CDR2 SQIVND (reference sequence). The germline V and J ends were trimmed by 6 bases and 5 bases, with 20 bases remaining between them. This CDR3 is 16 amino acids long. The origin of this receptor is a woman younger than 30 who had recovered from COVID-19. The chain recombines TRBV19 with TRBJ2-1; D perhaps matches TRBD1 (6 bases). Sequencing used PBMCs or T cells enriched from blood (not recorded which). The CDR3 DNA reads as TGTGCCAGTAGAGGCGCTAGGGGGTGGTGGGACAATGAGCAGTTCTTC. This encodes CASRGARGWWDNEQFF.